The entry below gives a single T cell receptor (beta chain) sequence along with its context. The record originates from a study of type 1 and type 2 diabetes patients. Amplification started from genomic DNA. Amplification of the beta chain CDR3 used 30 forward and 13 reverse multiplex primers. A single record per CDR3 protein comes from TCRdb applying MiXCR to the multiplex PCR reads. Of about 250,000 distinct CDR3 sequences in the sample, over 45% were seen once. The CDR3 runs 17 residues. CDR1 is MNHEY and CDR2 is SMNVEV in the germline V gene (reference sequence). Unmatched junction bases numbered 16, after V lost 6 bases and J lost 4 bases.

This receptor was taken from a man younger than 35 with type 2 diabetes. The sequenced sample was peripheral blood mononuclear cells (PBMCs). The chain links TRBV27 to TRBJ2-7, with 9 bases identical to TRBD2. The CDR3 loop is CASSSPGLAGLWYEQYF. DNA of the CDR3: TGTGCCAGCAGCTCCCCGGGACTAGCCGGTTTGTGGTACGAGCAGTACTTC.